A single sample is the source of the 27 T cell receptor beta chains below, sequenced in a study of cytomegalovirus exposure and HLA in healthy donors. The study ran its PCR with 60 Vbeta and 13 Jbeta primers. The protocol was immunoSEQ multiplex PCR, while the TCRdb copy is restricted to in-frame clones and leaves out a portion. The sample includes fewer than 150,000 clones, 80% of them seen just once. Specimen: PBMCs. The receptors derive from a female donor in good health and CMV-seronegative.

The chain recombines TRBV13 with TRBJ2-1; 9 nucleotides line up with TRBD2. Germline V gives CDR1 PRHDT, CDR2 FYEKMQ (reference sequence). The CDR3 extends over 14 amino acids. The V and J ends lost 1 base and 6 bases, in that order; junction bases with no gene match: 1. In DNA form, the CDR3 reads TGTGCCAGCAGCTTAGTGGGACTAGCCAATGAGCAGTTCTTC. Its protein product is CASSLVGLANEQFF.

Only one count was recorded for this clone. Written as DNA, the CDR3 is TGTGCCAGCCCAAGGGAGGGTAATGAAAAACTGTTTTTT. It specifies CASPREGNEKLFF. The chain has TRBV2 and TRBJ1-4, with D uncertain. Trimming cost V 8 bases and J 4 bases, with 11 bases left between them. The CDR3 is made up of 13 amino acids. Germline CDR1 SNHLY, CDR2 FYNNEI.

The J gene is TRBJ2-7, the V gene TRBV27, with 12 positions matching TRBD2. Per the germline V gene, CDR1 is MNHEY and CDR2 is SMNVEV (reference sequence). This CDR3 comprises 13 residues. V was clipped by 8 bases and J by 4 bases; unmatched bases: 3. CDR3 loop: CASRLAGEYEQYF. The CDR3 DNA is TGTGCCAGCCGACTAGCGGGAGAGTACGAGCAGTACTTC.

The chain couples TRBV2 to TRBJ1-5, with a weak D call TRBD1 (5 bases). Trimming shortened V by 5 bases and J by 1 base, and 6 bases separated the two germline ends. The germline V gene encodes CDR1 SNHLY and CDR2 FYNNEI. The CDR3 consists of 13 residues. The CDR3 here is CASSYRSNQPQHF. The CDR3 DNA reads as TGTGCCAGCAGTTACAGGAGCAATCAGCCCCAGCATTTT.

The rearrangement uses TRBV7-9 and TRBJ2-1; TRBD2 agrees at 9 bases. The trim removed 5 bases at V and 10 bases at J, leaving 6 bases unmatched. The CDR3 consists of 13 residues. Germline CDR1 is SEHNR and CDR2 is FQNEAQ (reference sequence). The DNA for the CDR3 is TGTGCCAGCAGCATCTTTCTAGCGGGAGAGCAGTTCTTC. Translated: CASSIFLAGEQFF. The whole variable domain, filled in from reference TRBV7-9 and TRBJ2-1, reads DTGVSQNPRHKITKRGQNVTFRCDPISEHNRLYWYRQTLGQGPEFLTYFQNEAQLEKSRLLSDRFSAERPKGSFSTLEIQRTEQGDSAMYLCASSIFLAGEQFFGPGTRLTVL.

This chain uses TRBV28 with TRBJ2-7; perhaps TRBD1 as D (6 bases). The length of the CDR3 is 19 residues. In germline, CDR1 is MDHEN, CDR2 SYDVKM. Trimming left V 1 base short and J 0 bases short, with 22 bases between. CDR3 sequence reads: CASSLYRAMGLALSYEQYF. CDR3 nucleotides: TGTGCCAGCAGTTTATACAGGGCCATGGGGCTAGCCCTCTCCTACGAGCAGTACTTC.

This chain links TRBV5-1 with TRBJ2-5, with a tentative D call TRBD1 (5 bases). Germline assignment: CDR1 SGHRS and CDR2 YFSETQ. This CDR3 has 14 amino acids. With 0 bases removed from V and 5 bases from J, the gap between germline ends came to 11 bases. The CDR3 nucleotides read TGCGCCAGCAGCTTGGTCGACAGCCCGGAGACCCAGTACTTC. It translates to CASSLVDSPETQYF.

V and J are TRBV7-2 and TRBJ2-2, with 9 bases identical to TRBD2. The V gene end was trimmed by 1 base and the J gene end by 6 bases; junction bases not matched to a gene: 6. Germline CDR1 reads SGHTA; CDR2 reads FQGNSA. There are 16 residues in the CDR3. CDR3 DNA: TGTGCCAGCAGCTTAGAAGGGACTAGCTACGCCGGGGAGCTGTTTTTT. It translates to CASSLEGTSYAGELFF.

CDR3 coding DNA: TGTGCCAGCATCCGACTAGCGAGCACCGGGGAGCTGTTTTTT. Its protein is CASIRLASTGELFF. This chain joins TRBV28 and TRBJ2-2; 8 nucleotides match TRBD2. Germline values: CDR1 MDHEN, CDR2 SYDVKM. This CDR3 has 14 residues. Trimming at V came to 7 bases and at J to 4 bases, leaving 5 bases not matched to a gene.

This clone is labeled as medium-sized. This sequence joins TRBV6-6 and TRBJ1-1; D remains unclear. From germline, CDR1 is MNHNY and CDR2 SVGAGI (reference sequence). CDR3 length: 13 residues. V dropped 6 bases and J dropped 0 bases, with 8 bases sitting between them. The CDR3 is CASSPTLNTEAFF. In nucleotides, the CDR3 is TGTGCCAGCAGCCCGACATTGAACACTGAAGCTTTCTTT.

This chain uses TRBV6-1 with TRBJ1-3, with D unresolved. Trimming shortened V by 6 bases and J by 7 bases, and 13 bases separated the two germline ends. The germline gives CDR1 MNHNS, CDR2 SASEGT. The CDR3 is 13 residues long. Here the CDR3 DNA reads TGTGCCAGCAGGCTCTCTCCGGGGAACACCATATATTTT. Its translation: CASRLSPGNTIYF.

The chain combines TRBV6-5 with TRBJ2-7; TRBD1 matches 9 bases. Looked up from germline, CDR1 is MNHEY and CDR2 is SVGAGI. V shed 3 bases, J shed 5 bases, and the junction held 8 bases outside the gene matches. The CDR3 is made up of 15 amino acids. In nucleotides, the CDR3 is TGTGCCAGCAGTTATTCTTGGACAGGGGTAAACGAGCAGTACTTC. Residues: CASSYSWTGVNEQYF.

This rearrangement joins TRBV28 to TRBJ2-7; TRBD2 is a possible D gene (7 bases). This CDR3 is 16 amino acids long. The germline gives CDR1 MDHEN, CDR2 SYDVKM. Trimming removed 2 bases at V and 2 bases at J, with 16 bases between. Written as DNA, the CDR3 is TGTGCCAGCAGTTTACCTTCCCAGCGGGACACCTACGAGCAGTACGTC. Residues: CASSLPSQRDTYEQYV.

This clone was observed a few times. This rearrangement joins TRBV28 to TRBJ1-1; D may be TRBD1 (5 bases). CDR1 MDHEN and CDR2 SYDVKM come from the germline V gene. The CDR3 runs 14 residues. V was trimmed by 2 bases and J by 9 bases, leaving 16 bases between them. CDR3 DNA: TGTGCCAGCAGTTTAAGCCCAGGCCAGGGAAAAGCTTTCTTT. Its translation: CASSLSPGQGKAFF. The whole variable domain, filled in from reference TRBV28 and TRBJ1-1, reads DVKVTQSSRYLVKRTGEKVFLECVQDMDHENMFWYRQDPGLGLRLIYFSYDVKMKEKGDIPEGYSVSREKKERFSLILESASTNQTSMYLCASSLSPGQGKAFFGQGTRLTVV.

The chain recombines TRBV19 with TRBJ2-1; 8 nucleotides agree with TRBD1. The CDR3 is 15 amino acids. V shed 4 bases and J 4 bases; nucleotides not matched to a gene: 6. Looked up from germline, CDR1 is LNHDA and CDR2 is SQIVND (reference sequence). The CDR3 nucleotides are TGTGCCAGTAGTACCCTGGGGACAGGATACAATGAGCAGTTCTTC. This translates into CASSTLGTGYNEQFF. Full variable domain (missing parts from reference TRBV19 and TRBJ2-1): DGGITQSPKYLFRKEGQNVTLSCEQNLNHDAMYWYRQDPGQGLRLIYYSQIVNDFQKGDIAEGYSVSREKKESFPLTVTSAQKNPTAFYLCASSTLGTGYNEQFFGPGTRLTVL.

The gene calls are TRBV28 and TRBJ2-1; D gene unclear. From germline, CDR1 is MDHEN and CDR2 SYDVKM. Trimming stripped 3 bases from V and 8 bases from J, with 11 bases between. CDR3 length: 13 residues. This CDR3 is CASSFSLVHEQFF. In DNA, the CDR3 is TGTGCCAGCAGTTTCAGTCTAGTCCATGAGCAGTTCTTC.

This clone was seen just once. CDR3 amino acids: CASSSGGWQYF. DNA for the CDR3: TGTGCCAGCAGCTCCGGGGGTTGGCAGTACTTC. This rearrangement joins TRBV28 to TRBJ2-7, with D tentatively TRBD2 (6 bases). The CDR3 sequence is 11 residues long. The germline gives CDR1 MDHEN, CDR2 SYDVKM. Trimming shortened V by 6 bases and J by 9 bases, and 12 bases separated the two germline ends.

This clone was observed a handful of times. The V gene is TRBV4-1, the J gene TRBJ1-4; D is perhaps TRBD1 (6 bases). CDR1 and CDR2 from the germline V gene are MGHRA and YSYEKL. Between the trimmed V and J ends, which lost 4 bases and 8 bases, there was a span of 17 bases. The CDR3 length is 15 residues. CDR3: CASSLFLGGREKLFF. DNA of the CDR3: TGCGCCAGCAGCCTGTTCTTAGGGGGTCGAGAAAAACTGTTTTTT.

This clone was counted only a few times. V usage is TRBV29-1 and J usage is TRBJ2-7, with 10 bases lining up with TRBD1. Germline V gene data show CDR1 as SQVTM and CDR2 as ANQGSEA. Trimming cost V 1 base and J 4 bases; bases outside gene matches: 4. This CDR3 region has 14 residues. The CDR3 protein is CSVEVRDRGYEQYF. CDR3 nucleotide sequence: TGCAGCGTTGAAGTCAGGGACAGGGGTTACGAGCAGTACTTC.

Only a few counts were recorded for this clone. Other DNA variants within this sample encode the same CDR3. J is TRBJ2-1 and V is TRBV29-1; 11 positions agree with TRBD2. V gave up 4 bases and J gave up 4 bases; unmatched junction bases: 3. This CDR3 is 14 amino acids long. Germline CDR1 and CDR2: SQVTM and ANQGSEA. In DNA form, the CDR3 reads TGCAGCGTTGCGACTAGCGGGGTATACAATGAGCAGTTCTTC. Residues: CSVATSGVYNEQFF.

The chain uses TRBV6-6 and TRBJ2-7; D might be TRBD1 (5 bases). V lost 6 bases, J lost 3 bases, and 9 bases lay in between. The CDR3 extends over 12 amino acids. CDR1 is MNHNY and CDR2 is SVGAGI in the germline V gene (reference sequence). The chain's CDR3 is CASRTTVYEQYF. The CDR3 DNA is TGTGCCAGCAGGACGACAGTCTACGAGCAGTACTTC.

The CDR3 reads CASSFSGSGTGELFF. The CDR3 DNA follows: TGTGCCAGCAGCTTCAGCGGGAGTGGTACCGGGGAGCTGTTTTTT. The chain is built from TRBV5-5 and TRBJ2-2, with 8 positions matching TRBD2. There are 15 residues in the CDR3. V was pared by 2 bases and J by 5 bases, with 5 bases of the junction left unmatched. From germline, CDR1 is SGHKS and CDR2 YYEKEE (reference sequence).

The J gene is TRBJ1-1, the V gene TRBV30; D gene unclear. V lost 2 bases, J lost 8 bases, and 15 bases lay in between. The CDR3 spans 13 residues. The germline V gene encodes CDR1 GTSNPN and CDR2 SVGIG (reference sequence). CDR3 nucleotide sequence: TGTGCCTGGAGTCGGGGTCCGGAGAGAGAAGCTTTCTTT. Protein sequence: CAWSRGPEREAFF.

The chain is built from TRBV27 and TRBJ2-7, with 14 bases that match TRBD2. Looked up from germline, CDR1 is MNHEY and CDR2 is SMNVEV (reference sequence). The CDR3 runs to 17 residues. The trim removed 3 bases at V and 1 base at J, leaving 5 bases unmatched. CDR3 sequence: CASSLSGTSGSSYEQYF. CDR3 sequence (DNA): TGTGCCAGCAGTTTGTCCGGGACTAGCGGGAGTTCCTACGAGCAGTACTTC.

V usage is TRBV27 and J usage is TRBJ1-5; D uncertain. CDR3 length: 13 residues. Between the trimmed V and J ends, which lost 6 bases and 3 bases, there was a span of 9 bases. From germline, CDR1 is MNHEY and CDR2 SMNVEV (reference sequence). In nucleotides, the CDR3 is TGTGCCAGCAGGATACACGCCAATCAGCCCCAGCATTTT. This translates into CASRIHANQPQHF.

V gene TRBV28 combines with J gene TRBJ1-5; D is unresolved. V lost 5 bases to trimming and J lost 4 bases, with 12 bases between them. CDR3 length: 14 residues. Germline loops: CDR1 MDHEN, CDR2 SYDVKM. CDR3 nucleotide sequence: TGTGCCAGCAGTGGGCAGACGGGGAATCAGCCCCAGCATTTT. This sequence encodes CASSGQTGNQPQHF.

The V and J genes are TRBV10-1 and TRBJ2-7, with a possible D match to TRBD2 (5 bases). Germline lookup yields CDR1 WNHNN and CDR2 SYGVQD (reference sequence). Trimming cost V 3 bases and J 3 bases, with 12 bases left between them. CDR3 length: 14 residues. This CDR3 is CASSDSRTFYEQYF. CDR3 nucleotides: TGCGCCAGCAGTGACTCACGGACTTTCTACGAGCAGTACTTC.